These T cell receptor beta chains were read from a single sample in a study of radiotherapy plus CTLA-4 blockade in lung cancer. Sequencing was performed with immunoSEQ multiplex PCR; in TCRdb, only in-frame clones are kept and a portion is missing. The sample gives tens of thousands of clones, approximately 80% of which show up once; 2% to 3% is in the top ten. Specimen: peripheral blood, collected from a patient treated with radiotherapy plus ipilimumab. The receptors originated from a human donor with non-small cell lung cancer whose response to radiotherapy plus ipilimumab could not be evaluated. The CDR3 runs from the conserved cysteine through the conserved F or W. D genes are given only for firm matches. Not every row has a clone size; where given, it reads once, few, many or a size class.

-,TRBD1,TRBJ2-5,TRBV11-1,TGTGCCAGCAGCTTATCCAGGGGGCCCGAAGAGACCCAGTACTTC,CASSLSRGPEETQYF
-,-,TRBJ2-7,TRBV15,TGTGCCACCAATAACGGCAGGGGACGGAACGAGCAGTACTTC,CATNNGRGRNEQYF
-,-,TRBJ1-2,TRBV28,TGTGCCAGCAGTTTGGCGGGTCCCGGCTATGGCTACACCTTC,CASSLAGPGYGYTF
-,-,TRBJ1-2,TRBV30,TGTGCCTGGAGAGAGGGACATAGCTCTAACTATGGCTACACCTTC,CAWREGHSSNYGYTF
once,-,TRBJ2-5,TRBV29-1,TGCAGCGTTGAATCACAGGGAAGTAGAGAGACCCAGTACTTC,CSVESQGSRETQYF
-,-,TRBJ1-6,TRBV2,TGTGCCAGCAGTCCGCGACATTCGAGCTCCTATAATTCACCCCTCCACTTT,CASSPRHSSSYNSPLHF
once,TRBD1,TRBJ2-3,TRBV7-2,TGTGCCAGCAGCTCAAAACAGGGGGATACGCAGTATTTT,CASSSKQGDTQYF
once,TRBD1,TRBJ2-7,TRBV29-1,TGCAGCGTTGAAGGACAGGGTGGCGAGCAGTACTTC,CSVEGQGGEQYF
-,TRBD1,TRBJ2-2,TRBV9,TGTGCCAGCAGCCTCATAGACAGGGGGACCGGGGAGCTGTTTTTT,CASSLIDRGTGELFF
once,TRBD2,TRBJ2-1,TRBV7-8,TGTGCCAGCAGCTTAGCTGGGACTAGGCGAGAGCAGTTCTTC,CASSLAGTRREQFF
-,TRBD1,TRBJ1-2,TRBV4-2,TGTGCCAGCAGCCAAGAGTCGACAGGGCTAAGCTATGGCTACACCTTC,CASSQESTGLSYGYTF
-,-,TRBJ2-3,TRBV4-2,TGTGCCAGCAGCCAAGGCCAGCGACCCCCAGATACGCAGTATTTT,CASSQGQRPPDTQYF
-,TRBD2,TRBJ2-7,TRBV9,TGTGCCAGCAGCGAGGCAGGGACTAGCGATTACGAGCAGTACTTC,CASSEAGTSDYEQYF
-,-,TRBJ2-1,TRBV9,TGTGCCAGCAGCCCCCTTACCGTCGGTGCGCAGTTCTTC,CASSPLTVGAQFF
few,TRBD2,TRBJ2-2,TRBV11-3,TGTGCCAGCAGCTTAGGCGGGAGAGTTAACACCGGGGAGCTGTTTTTT,CASSLGGRVNTGELFF
-,-,TRBJ2-2,TRBV9,TGTGCCAGCAGCCTCCGACCAGTTTACAGCGGGGAGCTGTTTTTT,CASSLRPVYSGELFF
-,TRBD1,TRBJ1-3,TRBV5-8,TGTGCCAGCAGCTACTCGACAGGGGGAAACACCATATATTTT,CASSYSTGGNTIYF